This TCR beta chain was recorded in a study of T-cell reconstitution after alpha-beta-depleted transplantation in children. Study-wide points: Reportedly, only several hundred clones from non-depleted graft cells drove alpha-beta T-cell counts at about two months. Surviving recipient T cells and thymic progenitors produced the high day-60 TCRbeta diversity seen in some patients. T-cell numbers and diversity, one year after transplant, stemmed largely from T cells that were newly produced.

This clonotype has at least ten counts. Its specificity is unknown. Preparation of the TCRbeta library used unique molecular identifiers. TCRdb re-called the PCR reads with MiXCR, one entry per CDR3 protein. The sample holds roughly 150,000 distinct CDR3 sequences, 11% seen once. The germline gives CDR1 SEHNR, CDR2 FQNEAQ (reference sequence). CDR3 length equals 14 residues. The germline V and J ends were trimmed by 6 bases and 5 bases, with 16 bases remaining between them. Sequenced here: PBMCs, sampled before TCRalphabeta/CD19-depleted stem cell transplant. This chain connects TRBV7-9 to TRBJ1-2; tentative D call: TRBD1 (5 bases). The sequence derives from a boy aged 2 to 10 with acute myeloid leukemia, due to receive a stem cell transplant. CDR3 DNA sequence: TGTGCCAGCAGTCTCACCGGGGGGATTTATGGCTACACCTTC. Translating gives CASSLTGGIYGYTF.